These 12 T cell receptor beta chains were sequenced from one sample in a study of blood T cell repertoires in COVID-19. Clones were read by immunoSEQ multiplex PCR, and TCRdb kept only the in-frame ones, dropping some. The table records under 400,000 clones, approximately 87% of them present only once. Sequencing was done on a sample of peripheral blood. All receptors derive from a woman younger than 45 with COVID-19, enrolled during active disease.

The chain carries TRBV5-4 and TRBJ2-6; TRBD2 aligns across 9 bases. V lost 0 bases, J lost 0 bases, and 4 bases stayed unmatched. The length of the CDR3 is 18 residues. Germline CDR1 SGHNT, CDR2 YYREEE (reference sequence). CDR3 bases: TGTGCCAGCAGCTTGGGTCTAGCGGGGCCCTCTGGGGCCAACGTCCTGACTTTC. Its protein product is CASSLGLAGPSGANVLTF.

This clone was seen only once. The gene calls are TRBV7-2 and TRBJ1-6; TRBD1 is a possible D gene (5 bases). The CDR3 length is 15 residues. Deletions cut 3 bases from V and 8 bases from J, with 14 bases between. Germline V gene sequence: CDR1 SGHTA, CDR2 FQGNSA. The CDR3 DNA is TGTGCCAGCAGCTTGGGGATGACAGCATATTCACCCCTCCACTTT. Translated, it gives CASSLGMTAYSPLHF.

The chain employs TRBV18 and TRBJ1-5, with a possible D match to TRBD1 (5 bases). Germline CDR1 is KGHSH and CDR2 is LQKENI. The CDR3 is 14 amino acids. V shed 3 bases and J shed 4 bases, with 10 bases lying between them. The CDR3 sequence is CASSPSGLNQPQHF. The CDR3 region has the DNA TGTGCCAGCTCACCCTCGGGACTGAATCAGCCCCAGCATTTT. The entire variable domain, with the rest obtained from reference TRBV18 and TRBJ1-5, is as follows: NAGVMQNPRHLVRRRGQEARLRCSPMKGHSHVYWYRQLPEEGLKFMVYLQKENIIDESGMPKERFSAEFPKEGPSILRIQQVVRGDSAAYFCASSPSGLNQPQHFGDGTRLSIL.

This clone came up a few times. V usage is TRBV2 and J usage is TRBJ2-7; 7 nucleotides agree with TRBD2. V trimming: 7 bases; J trimming: 4 bases; junction bases outside the gene matches: 10. Germline V gives CDR1 SNHLY, CDR2 FYNNEI. This CDR3 comprises 14 residues. The CDR3 loop is CASTGSGSKYEQYF. As DNA, the CDR3 is TGTGCCAGCACTGGTAGCGGGTCAAAATACGAGCAGTACTTC.

The rearrangement uses TRBV19 and TRBJ1-1, with 8 bases that match TRBD1. Trimming removed 4 bases from V and 7 bases from J; junction bases left unmatched: 8. This CDR3 contains 14 residues. Per the germline V gene, CDR1 is LNHDA and CDR2 is SQIVND (reference sequence). This CDR3 reads CASSKNRGGDEAFF. In nucleotides, the CDR3 is TGTGCCAGTAGTAAAAACAGGGGGGGTGATGAAGCTTTCTTT.

V and J are TRBV29-1 and TRBJ2-1, with TRBD1 matching over 10 bases. This CDR3 is 15 amino acids long. CDR1 is SQVTM, CDR2 ANQGSEA, per germline. The V segment lost 5 bases and the J segment 4 bases; nucleotides outside the gene matches: 8. The CDR3 region is CSVLGRDRGYNEQFF. In nucleotides, the CDR3 is TGCAGCGTTCTCGGAAGGGACAGGGGATACAATGAGCAGTTCTTC.

The V call is TRBV24-1, the J call TRBJ2-1; a possible D gene is TRBD1 (7 bases). With 9 bases removed from V and 8 bases from J, the gap between germline ends came to 13 bases. The CDR3 extends over 12 amino acids. The germline V gene has CDR1 KGHDR and CDR2 SFDVKD. CDR3 sequence reads: CATSSGGHEQFF. Here the CDR3 DNA reads TGTGCCACCTCTTCAGGGGGGCATGAGCAGTTCTTC.

The J gene is TRBJ1-5, the V gene TRBV5-5, with D unresolved. V dropped 0 bases and J dropped 6 bases, with 10 bases sitting between them. CDR1 and CDR2 (germline): SGHKS, YYEKEE (reference sequence). This CDR3 has 14 amino acids. Written as DNA, the CDR3 is TGTGCCAGCAGCTTGGAAACGTCCGGTCAGCCCCAGCATTTT. Its translation: CASSLETSGQPQHF.

The V and J genes are TRBV19 and TRBJ2-1, with TRBD2 matching over 9 bases. CDR1 and CDR2 from the germline V gene are LNHDA and SQIVND (reference sequence). Germline trimming cut 7 bases from V and 6 bases from J; bases unmatched to any gene: 13. The CDR3 has 16 amino acids. The CDR3 nucleotides are TGTGCCAGTAAACTCGAGGTAGCGGGAGTAGGCAATGAGCAGTTCTTC. Its translation is CASKLEVAGVGNEQFF.

The chain's CDR3 is CAWSGGRMNTEAFF. The CDR3 coding sequence is TGTGCCTGGAGCGGGGGGAGGATGAACACTGAAGCTTTCTTT. The chain couples TRBV30 to TRBJ1-1; D may be TRBD1 (5 bases). Per germline, CDR1 GTSNPN and CDR2 SVGIG (reference sequence). V gave up 3 bases and J gave up 0 bases, with 11 bases separating them. The CDR3 runs to 14 residues.

This clone was seen only once. The J gene is TRBJ1-5, the V gene TRBV6-5; the D is unclear. The V gene lost 2 bases and the J gene lost 7 bases, with 9 bases spanning the gap. The CDR3 length is 13 residues. Germline CDR1 and CDR2: MNHEY and SVGAGI. The CDR3 sequence is CASSYRVNQPQHF. CDR3 nucleotides: TGTGCCAGCAGTTACCGGGTCAACCAGCCCCAGCATTTT.

The chain uses TRBV19 and TRBJ1-1; D is uncertain. V lost 1 base and J lost 5, with 14 bases in between. The CDR3 contains 15 residues. Germline CDR1 is LNHDA and CDR2 is SQIVND (reference sequence). CDR3 coding DNA: TGTGCCAGTAGTATAGGGCGGATGGAGGGAACTGAAGCTTTCTTT. Its translation is CASSIGRMEGTEAFF.